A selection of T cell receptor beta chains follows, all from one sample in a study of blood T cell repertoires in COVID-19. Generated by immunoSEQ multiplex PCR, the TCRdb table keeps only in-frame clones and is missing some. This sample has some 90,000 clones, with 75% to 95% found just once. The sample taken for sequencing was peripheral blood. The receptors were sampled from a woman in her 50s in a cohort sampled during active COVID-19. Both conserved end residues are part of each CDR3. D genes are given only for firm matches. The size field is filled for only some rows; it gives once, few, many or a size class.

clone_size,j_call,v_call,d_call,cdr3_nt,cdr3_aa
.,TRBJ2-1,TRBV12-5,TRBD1,TGTGCTTCCGGACAGGATTATTCCTACAATGAGCAGTTCTTC,CASGQDYSYNEQFF
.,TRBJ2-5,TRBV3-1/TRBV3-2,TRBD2,TGTGCCAGCAGCCCCGGACTAGCGGGAGTGAGCGCACAAGAGACCCAGTACTTC,CASSPGLAGVSAQETQYF
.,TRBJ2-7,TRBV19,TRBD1,TGTGCCAGTAGTTGGGGACAGGGGACCTACGAGCAGTACTTC,CASSWGQGTYEQYF
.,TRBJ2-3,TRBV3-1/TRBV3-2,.,TGTGCCAGCAGCCAAGCGGGACTGGGAGATACGCAGTATTTT,CASSQAGLGDTQYF
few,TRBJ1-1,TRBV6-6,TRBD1,TGTGCCAGCAGTTACGGACCGGGACAGGGCGAAGCTTTCTTT,CASSYGPGQGEAFF
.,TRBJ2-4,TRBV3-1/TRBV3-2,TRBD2,TGTGCCAGCAGCCGAGTCCCGCCTGGTAGGCGGGGGGCCCTCCGGTCGAGCATTCAGTACTTC,CASSRVPPGRRGALRSSIQYF
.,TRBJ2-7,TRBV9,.,TGTGCCAGCAGCGTAGAGTTAGACAGCCTGGAGCAGTACTTC,CASSVELDSLEQYF
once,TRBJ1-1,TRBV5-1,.,TGCGCCAGCAGCTTGGGCCAAGGATTCAGGGGCGCGGGCACTGAAGCTTTCTTT,CASSLGQGFRGAGTEAFF
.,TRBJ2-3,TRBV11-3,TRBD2,TGTGCCAGCAGCCCACCGGGACTAGCGGGACTCACAGATACGCAGTATTTT,CASSPPGLAGLTDTQYF
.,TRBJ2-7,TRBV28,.,TGTGCCAGCAGTCCTCCCTGGATGGGCTACTACGAGCAGTACTTC,CASSPPWMGYYEQYF
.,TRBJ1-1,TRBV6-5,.,TGTGCCAGCAGGCAAGTCCTTACAGGGAACACTGAAGCTTTCTTT,CASRQVLTGNTEAFF
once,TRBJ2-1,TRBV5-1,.,TGCGCCAGCAGCTTGGTGGAGACAGCCTACAATGAGCAGTTCTTC,CASSLVETAYNEQFF
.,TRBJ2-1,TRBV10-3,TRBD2,TGTGCCATCAGTCCACGGACTAGCGGGGGGGCCTTGAATGAGCAGTTCTTC,CAISPRTSGGALNEQFF
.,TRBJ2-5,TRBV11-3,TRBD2,TGTGCCAGCAGCTTAGGGGGGGCTAGCGGGGCCTTACAAGAGACCCAGTACTTC,CASSLGGASGALQETQYF
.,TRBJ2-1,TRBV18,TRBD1,TGTGCCAGCTCACGGGACAGCTACAATGAGCAGTTCTTC,CASSRDSYNEQFF